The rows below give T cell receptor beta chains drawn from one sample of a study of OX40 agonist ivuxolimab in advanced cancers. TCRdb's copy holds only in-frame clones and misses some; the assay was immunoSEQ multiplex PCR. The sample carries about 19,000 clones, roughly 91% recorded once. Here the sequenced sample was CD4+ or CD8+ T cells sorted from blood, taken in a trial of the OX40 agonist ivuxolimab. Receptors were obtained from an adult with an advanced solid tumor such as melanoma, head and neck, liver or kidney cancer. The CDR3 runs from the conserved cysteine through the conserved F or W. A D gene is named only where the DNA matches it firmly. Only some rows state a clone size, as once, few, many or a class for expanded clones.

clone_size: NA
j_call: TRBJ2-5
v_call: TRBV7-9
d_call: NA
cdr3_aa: CASSLTLQETQYF
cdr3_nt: TGTGCCAGCAGCTTAACCCTCCAAGAGACCCAGTACTTC

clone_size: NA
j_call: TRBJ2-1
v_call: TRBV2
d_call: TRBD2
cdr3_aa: CASSEGAGGIYNEQFF
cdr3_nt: TGTGCCAGCAGTGAAGGAGCGGGAGGCATATACAATGAGCAGTTCTTC

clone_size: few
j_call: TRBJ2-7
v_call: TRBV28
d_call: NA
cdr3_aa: CASSLIGFAQGQYF
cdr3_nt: TGTGCCAGCAGTTTAATAGGGTTTGCCCAGGGGCAGTACTTC

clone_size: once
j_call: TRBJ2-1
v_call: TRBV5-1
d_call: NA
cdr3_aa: CASSLALVGGNEQFF
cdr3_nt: TGCGCCAGCAGCTTGGCCTTAGTGGGAGGTAATGAGCAGTTCTTC

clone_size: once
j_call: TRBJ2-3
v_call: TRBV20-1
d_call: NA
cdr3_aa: CSAPYGPQYF
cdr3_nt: TGCAGTGCTCCCTATGGGCCGCAGTATTTT

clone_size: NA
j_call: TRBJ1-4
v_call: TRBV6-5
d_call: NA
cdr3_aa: CASSYSKGGKLFF
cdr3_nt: TGTGCCAGCAGTTACTCGAAGGGCGGAAAACTGTTTTTT

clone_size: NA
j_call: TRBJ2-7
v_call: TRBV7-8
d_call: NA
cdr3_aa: CASSFIRGDYEQCF
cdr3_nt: TGTGCCAGCAGCTTTATCAGGGGTGACTACGAGCAGTGCTTC

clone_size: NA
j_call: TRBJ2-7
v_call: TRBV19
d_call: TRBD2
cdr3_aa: CASSGRAYEQYF
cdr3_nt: TGTGCCAGTAGCGGGAGGGCCTACGAGCAGTACTTC

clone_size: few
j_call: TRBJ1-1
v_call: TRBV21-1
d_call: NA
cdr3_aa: CASSGSNTEAFF
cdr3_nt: TGTGCCAGCAGCGGTTCGAACACTGAAGCTTTCTTT

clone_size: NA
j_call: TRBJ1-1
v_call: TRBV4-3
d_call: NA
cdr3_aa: CASSQAFGGTKNTEAFF
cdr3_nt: TGCGCCAGCAGCCAAGCATTTGGGGGAACGAAGAACACTGAAGCTTTCTTT

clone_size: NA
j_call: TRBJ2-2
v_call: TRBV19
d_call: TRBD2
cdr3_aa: CASSIGLASGELFF
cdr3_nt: TGTGCCAGTAGTATAGGACTAGCCTCCGGGGAGCTGTTTTTT

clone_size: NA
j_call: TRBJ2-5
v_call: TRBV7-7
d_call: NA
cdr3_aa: CASSSGETQYF
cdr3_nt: TGTGCTAGCAGCTCTGGGGAGACCCAGTACTTC

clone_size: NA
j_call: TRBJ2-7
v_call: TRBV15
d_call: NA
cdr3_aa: CATSRASGTQIYEQYF
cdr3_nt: TGTGCCACCAGCAGAGCATCCGGGACACAGATCTACGAGCAGTACTTC

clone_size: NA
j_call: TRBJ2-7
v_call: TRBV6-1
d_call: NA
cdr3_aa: CASSDRTYEQYF
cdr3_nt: TGTGCCAGCAGTGACAGGACTTACGAGCAGTACTTC

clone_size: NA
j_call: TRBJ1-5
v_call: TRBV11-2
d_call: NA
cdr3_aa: CASSLEGFGNQPQHF
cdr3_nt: TGTGCCAGCAGCTTGGAAGGGTTTGGAAATCAGCCCCAGCATTTT

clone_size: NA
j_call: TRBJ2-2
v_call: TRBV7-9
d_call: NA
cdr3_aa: CASSLGDTGELFF
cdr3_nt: TGTGCCAGCAGCTTAGGCGACACCGGGGAGCTGTTTTTT

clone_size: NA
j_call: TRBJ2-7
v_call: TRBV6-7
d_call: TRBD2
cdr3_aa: CASNKGLAGAVPSSYEQYF
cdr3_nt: TGTGCCAGCAATAAGGGACTAGCGGGAGCAGTCCCCAGCTCCTACGAGCAGTACTTC

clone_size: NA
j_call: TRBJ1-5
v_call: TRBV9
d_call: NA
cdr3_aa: CASSPAGSNQPQHF
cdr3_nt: TGTGCCAGCAGCCCAGCAGGTAGCAATCAGCCCCAGCATTTT

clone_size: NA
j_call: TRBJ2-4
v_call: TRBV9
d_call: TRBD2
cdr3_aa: CASSVQAGDKNIQYF
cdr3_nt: TGTGCCAGCAGCGTACAAGCGGGAGACAAAAACATTCAGTACTTC

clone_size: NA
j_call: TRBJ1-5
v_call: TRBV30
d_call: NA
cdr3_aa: CAWSLGNNQPQHF
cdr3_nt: TGTGCCTGGAGTTTGGGGAACAATCAGCCCCAGCATTTT

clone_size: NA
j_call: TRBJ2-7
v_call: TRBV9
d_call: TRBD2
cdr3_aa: CASSPPLAGAGEQYF
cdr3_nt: TGTGCCAGCAGCCCACCGCTAGCGGGAGCGGGAGAGCAGTACTTC

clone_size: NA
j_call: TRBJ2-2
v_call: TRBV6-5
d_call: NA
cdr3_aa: CASSYSRERLELFF
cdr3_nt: TGTGCCAGCAGTTACTCGAGAGAGAGATTAGAGCTGTTTTTT

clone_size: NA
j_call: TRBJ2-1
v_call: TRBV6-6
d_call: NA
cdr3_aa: CASSTPRGLDEQFF
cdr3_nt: TGTGCCAGCAGTACGCCCCGGGGCCTGGATGAGCAGTTCTTC

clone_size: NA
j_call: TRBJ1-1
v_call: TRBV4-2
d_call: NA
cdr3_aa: CASSQRSQNTEAFF
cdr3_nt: TGTGCCAGCAGCCAAAGAAGCCAGAACACTGAAGCTTTCTTT

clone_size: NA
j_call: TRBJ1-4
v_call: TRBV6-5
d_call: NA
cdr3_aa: CASSYSSGGKLFF
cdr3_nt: TGTGCCAGCAGTTACTCGAGTGGGGGAAAACTGTTTTTT

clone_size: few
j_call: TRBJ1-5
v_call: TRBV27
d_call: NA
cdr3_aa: CASSLLSNQPQHF
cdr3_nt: TGTGCCAGCAGTTTATTGAGCAATCAGCCCCAGCATTTT

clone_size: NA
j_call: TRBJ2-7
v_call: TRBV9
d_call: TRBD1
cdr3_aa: CASSLSGQGVDEQYF
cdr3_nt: TGTGCCAGCAGCCTCAGTGGTCAGGGGGTTGACGAGCAGTACTTC

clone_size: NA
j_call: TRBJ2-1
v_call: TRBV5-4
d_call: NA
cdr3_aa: CASSLNYYNEQFF
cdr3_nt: TGTGCCAGCAGCCTTAACTATTACAATGAGCAGTTCTTC

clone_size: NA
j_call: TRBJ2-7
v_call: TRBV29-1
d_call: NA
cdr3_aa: CSVAGDPSSYEQYF
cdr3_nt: TGCAGCGTTGCGGGGGACCCAAGCTCCTACGAGCAGTACTTC

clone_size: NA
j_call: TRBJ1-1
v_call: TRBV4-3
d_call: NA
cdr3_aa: CASSHVGTGAFF
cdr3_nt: TGCGCCAGCAGCCACGTAGGGACTGGGGCTTTCTTT

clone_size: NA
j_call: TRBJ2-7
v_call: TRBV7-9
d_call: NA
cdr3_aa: CASSQSSYEQYF
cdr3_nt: TGTGCCAGCAGCCAAAGCTCCTACGAGCAGTACTTC

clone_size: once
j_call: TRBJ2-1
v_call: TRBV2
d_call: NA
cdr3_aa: CASSVASSLYNEQFF
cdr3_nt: TGTGCCAGCAGTGTTGCTAGCTCCCTCTACAATGAGCAGTTCTTC

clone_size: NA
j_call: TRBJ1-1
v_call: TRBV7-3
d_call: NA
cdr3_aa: CASSLIRVKNTEAFF
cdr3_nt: TGTGCCAGCAGCTTAATACGGGTGAAGAACACTGAAGCTTTCTTT

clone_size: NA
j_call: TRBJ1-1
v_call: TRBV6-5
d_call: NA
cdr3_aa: CASSYVGRRGTEAFF
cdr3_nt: TGTGCCAGCAGTTACGTGGGACGCCGGGGTACTGAAGCTTTCTTT

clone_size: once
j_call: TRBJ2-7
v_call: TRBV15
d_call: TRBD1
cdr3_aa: CATSRPRDRSYEQYF
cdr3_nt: TGTGCCACCAGCAGACCACGGGACAGGAGCTACGAGCAGTACTTC

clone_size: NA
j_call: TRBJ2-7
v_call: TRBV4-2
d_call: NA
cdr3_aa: CASSSHHTGTLNEQYF
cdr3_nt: TGTGCCAGCAGCTCCCACCACACCGGGACTCTCAACGAGCAGTACTTC

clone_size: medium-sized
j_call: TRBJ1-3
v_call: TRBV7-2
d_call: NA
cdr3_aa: CASSPTGGNTIYF
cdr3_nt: TGTGCCAGCAGCCCAACAGGTGGAAACACCATATATTTT

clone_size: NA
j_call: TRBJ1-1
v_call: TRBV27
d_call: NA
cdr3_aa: CASSYGTNTEAFF
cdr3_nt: TGTGCCAGCAGTTACGGGACTAACACTGAAGCTTTCTTT

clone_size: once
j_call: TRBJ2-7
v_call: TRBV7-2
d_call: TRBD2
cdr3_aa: CASSFGSGTSGLYEQYF
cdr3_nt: TGTGCCAGCAGCTTTGGTTCCGGGACTAGCGGGCTCTACGAGCAGTACTTC

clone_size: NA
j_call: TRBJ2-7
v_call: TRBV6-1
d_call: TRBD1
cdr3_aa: CASIGTGYEQYF
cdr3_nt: TGTGCCAGCATTGGGACAGGTTACGAGCAGTACTTC

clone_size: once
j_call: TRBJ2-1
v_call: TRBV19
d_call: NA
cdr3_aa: CASSISPGREQFF
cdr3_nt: TGTGCCAGTAGTATCTCTCCTGGTCGGGAGCAGTTCTTC

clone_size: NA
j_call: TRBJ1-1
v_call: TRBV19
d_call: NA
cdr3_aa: CASSMGNTEAFF
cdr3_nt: TGTGCCAGTAGTATGGGGAACACTGAAGCTTTCTTT

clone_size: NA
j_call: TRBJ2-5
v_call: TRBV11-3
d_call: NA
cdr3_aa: CASSLRGKGWEQYF
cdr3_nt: TGTGCCAGCAGCTTAAGGGGAAAAGGGTGGGAGCAGTACTTC

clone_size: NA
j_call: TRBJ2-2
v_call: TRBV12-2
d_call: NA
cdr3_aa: CASRLEFSGNTGELFF
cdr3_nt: TGTGCAAGTCGCTTAGAGTTTTCCGGGAACACCGGGGAGCTGTTTTTT

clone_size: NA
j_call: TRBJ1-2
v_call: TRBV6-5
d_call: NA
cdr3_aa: CASSYGDYGYTF
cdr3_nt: TGTGCCAGCAGTTACGGGGACTATGGCTACACCTTC

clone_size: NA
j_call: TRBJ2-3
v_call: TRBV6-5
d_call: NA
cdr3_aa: CATRSGNTQYF
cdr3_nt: TGTGCCACCCGCTCCGGAAATACGCAGTATTTT

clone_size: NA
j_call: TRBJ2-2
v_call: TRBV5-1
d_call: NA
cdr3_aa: CASSLDLQALGKLFF
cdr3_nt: TGCGCCAGCAGCTTGGATTTACAAGCCCTTGGGAAGCTGTTTTTT

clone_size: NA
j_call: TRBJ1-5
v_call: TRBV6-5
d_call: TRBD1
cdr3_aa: CASSLTGGSNQPQHF
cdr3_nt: TGTGCCAGCAGCCTTACAGGGGGCAGCAATCAGCCCCAGCATTTT

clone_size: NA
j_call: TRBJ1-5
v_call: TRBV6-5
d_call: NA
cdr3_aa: CASREYSNQPQHF
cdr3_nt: TGTGCCAGCAGGGAATATAGCAATCAGCCCCAGCATTTT

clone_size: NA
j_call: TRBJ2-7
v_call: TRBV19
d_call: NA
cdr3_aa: CASSPRQELYEQYF
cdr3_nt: TGTGCCAGTAGTCCTCGACAGGAACTATACGAGCAGTACTTC

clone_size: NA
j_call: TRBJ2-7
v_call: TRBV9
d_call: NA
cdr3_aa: CASSLVPGAYEQYF
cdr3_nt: TGTGCCAGCAGCCTCGTTCCGGGGGCCTACGAGCAGTACTTC

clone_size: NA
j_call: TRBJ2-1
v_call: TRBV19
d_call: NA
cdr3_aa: CASSIGAGSYNEQFF
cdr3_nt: TGTGCCAGTAGTATAGGTGCAGGGTCCTACAATGAGCAGTTCTTC

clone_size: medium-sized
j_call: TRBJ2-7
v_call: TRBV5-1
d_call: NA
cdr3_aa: CASSLDGAYEQYF
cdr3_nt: TGCGCCAGCAGCTTGGACGGAGCCTACGAGCAGTACTTC

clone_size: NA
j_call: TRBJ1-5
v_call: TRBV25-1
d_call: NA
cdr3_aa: CASSDGQGGQPQHF
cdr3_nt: TGTGCCAGCAGTGATGGCCAGGGAGGTCAGCCCCAGCATTTT